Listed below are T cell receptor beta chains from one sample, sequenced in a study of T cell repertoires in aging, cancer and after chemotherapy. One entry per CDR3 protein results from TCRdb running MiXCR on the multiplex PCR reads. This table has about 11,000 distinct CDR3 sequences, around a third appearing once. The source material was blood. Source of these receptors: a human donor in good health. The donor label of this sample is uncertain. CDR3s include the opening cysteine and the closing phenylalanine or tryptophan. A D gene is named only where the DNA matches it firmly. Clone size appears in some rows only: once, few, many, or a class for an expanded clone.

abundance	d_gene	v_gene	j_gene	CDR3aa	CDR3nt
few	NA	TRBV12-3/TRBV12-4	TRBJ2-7	CASSITGTQQYF	TGTGCCAGCAGTATCACCGGGACTCAGCAGTACTTC
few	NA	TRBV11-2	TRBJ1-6	CASSLQPGNSPLHF	TGTGCCAGCAGCTTACAACCGGGTAATTCACCCCTCCACTTT
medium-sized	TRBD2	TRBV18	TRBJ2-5	CASSPGLAGRETQYF	TGTGCCAGCTCACCGGGACTAGCGGGAAGAGAGACCCAGTACTTC
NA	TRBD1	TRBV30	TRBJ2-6	CAWGTGGSGANVLTF	TGTGCCTGGGGGACAGGGGGCTCTGGGGCCAACGTCCTGACTTTC
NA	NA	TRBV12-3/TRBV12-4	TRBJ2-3	CASSLAGGRTDTQYF	TGTGCCAGCAGTTTAGCGGGGGGGCGCACAGATACGCAGTATTTT
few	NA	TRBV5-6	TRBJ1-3	CASSSKAKAGNTIYF	TGTGCCAGCAGCTCGAAAGCGAAGGCTGGAAACACCATATATTTT
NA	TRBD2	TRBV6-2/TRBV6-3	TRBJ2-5	CASSEHRLAVRETQYF	TGTGCCAGCAGTGAGCATCGACTAGCAGTCCGGGAGACCCAGTACTTC
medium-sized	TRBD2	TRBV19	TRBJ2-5	CASSTSGGTETQYF	TGTGCCAGTAGTACTAGCGGGGGCACAGAGACCCAGTACTTC
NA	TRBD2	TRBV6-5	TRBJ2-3	CASSILAGGLNTQYF	TGTGCCAGCAGTATACTAGCGGGGGGTCTTAATACGCAGTATTTT
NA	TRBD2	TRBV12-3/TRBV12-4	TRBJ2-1	CASSLSQEAGVPDEQFF	TGTGCCAGCAGTTTATCGCAGGAAGCGGGAGTACCAGATGAGCAGTTCTTC
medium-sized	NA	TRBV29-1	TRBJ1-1	CSAERSRNTEAFF	TGCAGCGCCGAACGGTCGAGGAACACTGAAGCTTTCTTT
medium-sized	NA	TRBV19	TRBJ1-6	CASSRPGSYNSPLHF	TGTGCCAGTAGTCGTCCCGGCTCCTATAATTCACCCCTCCACTTT
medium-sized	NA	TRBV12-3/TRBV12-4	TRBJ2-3	CASSSPRDTQYF	TGTGCCAGCAGCTCCCCGAGGGATACGCAGTATTTT
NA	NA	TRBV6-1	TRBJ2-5	CASSEALGGQETQYF	TGTGCCAGCAGTGAAGCTTTGGGGGGGCAGGAGACCCAGTACTTC
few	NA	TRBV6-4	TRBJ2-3	CASRWGGSSTDTQYF	TGTGCCAGCCGGTGGGGCGGCTCTAGCACAGATACGCAGTATTTT
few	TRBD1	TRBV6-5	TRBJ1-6	CASSSPGQGLSPLHF	TGTGCCAGCAGTTCGCCGGGACAGGGACTTTCACCCCTCCACTTT
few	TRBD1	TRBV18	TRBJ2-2	CASSSKRQGPTNTGELFF	TGTGCCAGCTCGTCTAAGAGACAGGGCCCTACGAACACCGGGGAGCTGTTTTTT
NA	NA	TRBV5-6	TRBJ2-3	CASSLGGTYEDTQYF	TGTGCCAGCAGCTTAGGCGGGACCTACGAGGATACGCAGTATTTT
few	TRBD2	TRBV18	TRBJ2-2	CASSPPKRGNTGELFF	TGTGCCAGCTCACCGCCTAAGCGGGGTAACACCGGGGAGCTGTTTTTT
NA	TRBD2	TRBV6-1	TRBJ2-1	CASSDWSRGGSYNEQFF	TGTGCCAGCAGTGATTGGTCTCGGGGGGGCTCCTACAATGAGCAGTTCTTC
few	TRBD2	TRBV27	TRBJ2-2	CASSLSGTSGSFSGELFF	TGTGCCAGCAGTTTATCAGGGACTAGCGGGAGTTTTTCCGGGGAGCTGTTTTTT
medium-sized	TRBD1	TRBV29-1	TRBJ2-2	CSVISGQTNTGELFF	TGCAGCGTAATATCGGGACAGACGAACACCGGGGAGCTGTTTTTT
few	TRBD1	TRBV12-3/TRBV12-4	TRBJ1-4	CASSLKVLGQGNEKLFF	TGTGCCAGCAGTTTAAAGGTCTTGGGACAGGGGAATGAAAAACTGTTTTTT
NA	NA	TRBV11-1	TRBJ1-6	CASSALVNNSPLHF	TGTGCCAGCAGCGCCTTGGTGAATAATTCACCCCTCCACTTT
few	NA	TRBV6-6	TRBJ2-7	CASREVRIAYEQYF	TGTGCCAGCAGGGAAGTGCGTATCGCCTACGAGCAGTACTTC
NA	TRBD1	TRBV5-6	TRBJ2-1	CASRLTPGTGGFEQFF	TGCGCCAGCAGACTTACCCCCGGGACAGGGGGTTTTGAGCAGTTCTTC
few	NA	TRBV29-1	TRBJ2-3	CSVGLLQTIPNRIARSYTQYF	TGCAGCGTTGGATTACTTCAGACTATCCCAAATCGAATTGCCCGCTCGTATACGCAGTATTTT
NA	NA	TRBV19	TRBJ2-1	CASSMVPSSYNEQIF	TGTGCCAGTAGTATGGTGCCGAGCTCCTACAATGAGCAGATCTTC
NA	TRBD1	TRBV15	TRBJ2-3	CGTSRTIRTGGTDTQYF	TGTGGCACCAGCAGAACCATCCGGACAGGTGGAACAGATACGCAGTATTTT
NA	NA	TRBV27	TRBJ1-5	CASSLVGQPQHF	TGTGCCAGCAGTTTGGTGGGACAGCCCCAGCATTTT
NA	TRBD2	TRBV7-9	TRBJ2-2	CASGGRTGELFF	TGTGCCTCGGGGGGGCGGACCGGGGAGCTGTTTTTT
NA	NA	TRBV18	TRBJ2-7	CASSPMESEQYF	TGTGCCAGCTCACCGATGGAATCCGAGCAGTACTTC
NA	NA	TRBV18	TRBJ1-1	CASSGVGRGVEAFF	TGTGCCAGTAGTGGGGTGGGGCGCGGAGTTGAAGCTTTCTTT
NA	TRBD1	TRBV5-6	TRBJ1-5	CASSSGQGPGKPQHF	TGTGCCAGCAGTTCCGGACAGGGCCCAGGGAAGCCCCAGCATTTT
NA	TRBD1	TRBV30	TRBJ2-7	CAWTRDSWGYEQYF	TGTGCCTGGACCCGGGACAGCTGGGGGTACGAGCAGTACTTC
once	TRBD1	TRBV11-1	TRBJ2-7	CASSWGQGAREQYF	TGTGCCAGCAGCTGGGGACAGGGGGCGCGTGAGCAGTACTTC
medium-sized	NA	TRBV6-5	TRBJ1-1	CASSYSLNTEAFF	TGTGCCAGCAGTTACAGCTTGAACACTGAAGCTTTCTTT
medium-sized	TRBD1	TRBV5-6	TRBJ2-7	CASSPDRADEQYF	TGTGCCAGCAGCCCGGACAGGGCGGACGAGCAGTACTTC
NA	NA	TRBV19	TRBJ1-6	CASSSRVSMPGSSYNSPLHF	TGTGCCAGTAGTTCCAGGGTTAGTATGCCGGGAAGCTCCTATAATTCACCCCTCCACTTT
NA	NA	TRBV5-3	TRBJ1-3	CASSLGRASGNTIYF	TGTGCCAGCAGCTTGGGTAGGGCGTCTGGAAACACCATATATTTT
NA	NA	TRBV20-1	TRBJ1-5	CSARDGRSFSMDQPQHF	TGCAGTGCTAGAGATGGGCGCTCTTTCTCCATGGATCAGCCCCAGCATTTT
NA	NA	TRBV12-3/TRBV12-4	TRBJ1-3	CASGTGGFGNTIYF	TGTGCCAGCGGGACCGGCGGGTTTGGAAACACCATATATTTT
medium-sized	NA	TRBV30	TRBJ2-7	CAYDSDGDEQYF	TGTGCCTATGACAGCGATGGTGACGAGCAGTACTTC
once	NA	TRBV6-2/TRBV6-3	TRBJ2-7	CASSYIWSFSEQYF	TGTGCCAGCAGTTACATCTGGAGCTTTTCCGAGCAGTACTTC
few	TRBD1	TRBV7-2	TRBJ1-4	CARGTDNNEKLFF	TGTGCCAGGGGGACAGACAATAATGAAAAACTGTTTTTT
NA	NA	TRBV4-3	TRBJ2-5	CASSQEANTGETQYF	TGCGCCAGCAGCCAAGAGGCCAACACGGGAGAGACCCAGTACTTC